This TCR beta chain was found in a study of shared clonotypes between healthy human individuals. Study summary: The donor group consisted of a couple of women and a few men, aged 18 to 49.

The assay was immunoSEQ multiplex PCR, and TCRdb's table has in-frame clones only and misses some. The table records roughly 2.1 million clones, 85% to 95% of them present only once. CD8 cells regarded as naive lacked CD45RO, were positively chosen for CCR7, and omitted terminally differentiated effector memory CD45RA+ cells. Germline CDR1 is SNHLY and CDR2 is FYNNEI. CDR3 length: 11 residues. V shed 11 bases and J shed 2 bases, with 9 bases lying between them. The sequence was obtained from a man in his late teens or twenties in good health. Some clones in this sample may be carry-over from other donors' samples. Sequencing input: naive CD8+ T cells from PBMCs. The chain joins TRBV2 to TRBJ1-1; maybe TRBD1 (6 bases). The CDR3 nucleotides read TGTGCCGGACAGCAAAACACTGAAGCTTTCTTT. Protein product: CAGQQNTEAFF.